The rows below give T cell receptor beta chains drawn from one sample of a study of blood T cell repertoires in COVID-19. The protocol was immunoSEQ multiplex PCR, while the TCRdb copy is restricted to in-frame clones and leaves out a portion. Among tens of thousands of clones listed, about 80% were seen once. Material: peripheral blood. The source of these receptors is an older woman with acute or convalescent COVID-19. Each CDR3 is given with its conserved first and last residue. The order of the fields is clone size, J gene, V gene, D gene, CDR3 length, CDR3 DNA, CDR3 protein. A D gene is named only where the DNA matches it firmly. Expanded clones are given a class, and other clones once, few, many or no size at all.

.,TRBJ2-7,TRBV6-6,.,13,TGTGCCAGCACTCCCGGACTTGTCTACGAGCAGTACTTC,CASTPGLVYEQYF
.,TRBJ2-3,TRBV2,TRBD1,16,TGTGCCAGCAGTGTGGGTCGGGACAGGGTTACAGATACGCAGTATTTT,CASSVGRDRVTDTQYF
.,TRBJ1-2,TRBV6-5,.,15,TGTGCCAGCAGAGCGGACCAGGACCTTATGAGGGGCTACACCTTC,CASRADQDLMRGYTF
once,TRBJ1-1,TRBV19,TRBD1,15,TGTGCCAGTAAGGCGGGGGGACAGGGGCCTACTGAAGCTTTCTTT,CASKAGGQGPTEAFF
once,TRBJ1-2,TRBV27,.,12,TGTGCCAGCAGACATTTGAGGTTTGAGTACACCTTC,CASRHLRFEYTF
.,TRBJ2-7,TRBV3-1/TRBV3-2,TRBD1,14,TGTGCCAGCAGCCCCGGGACAGGGCCCTACGAGCAGTACTTC,CASSPGTGPYEQYF
.,TRBJ1-6,TRBV14,TRBD1,16,TGTGCCAGCAGCCAAGATTCGGGACAGAACTATTCACCCCTCCACTTT,CASSQDSGQNYSPLHF
.,TRBJ2-5,TRBV25-1,TRBD1,15,TGTGCCAGCAGGGGGACAGGGTTAATCCAAGAGACCCAGTACTTC,CASRGTGLIQETQYF
.,TRBJ2-6,TRBV7-9,.,12,TGTGCCAGCAGCCGTGGGGCCAACGTCCTGACTTTC,CASSRGANVLTF
.,TRBJ2-5,TRBV19,TRBD2,13,TGTGCCAGTAGTAAGGCGGGGGTAGGGACCCAGTACTTC,CASSKAGVGTQYF
.,TRBJ2-3,TRBV2,.,12,TGTGCCAGCAGTGCATCGGTTGATACGCAGTATTTT,CASSASVDTQYF
few,TRBJ2-7,TRBV3-1/TRBV3-2,.,14,TGTGCCAGCAGCCAAGATCTAGTGTTTTACGAGCAGTACTTC,CASSQDLVFYEQYF
once,TRBJ2-7,TRBV7-8,.,14,TGTGCCAGCAGCTTAGTAGGCAGGGTTGGCGAGCAGTACTTC,CASSLVGRVGEQYF
.,TRBJ1-6,TRBV7-2,.,14,TGTGCCAGCAGCCGCGGGGATCCTGCTTCACCCCTCCACTTT,CASSRGDPASPLHF
.,TRBJ1-1,TRBV11-2,TRBD1,14,TGTGCCAGCACCACGACAGGGGGATATACTGAAGCTTTCTTT,CASTTTGGYTEAFF
.,TRBJ2-5,TRBV6-2/TRBV6-3,.,15,TGTGCCAGCAGTTACTCGATCGGGGGCCAAGAGACCCAGTACTTC,CASSYSIGGQETQYF
.,TRBJ2-3,TRBV2,TRBD1,14,TGTGCCAGCACCGGGACAGGACGGGCAGATACGCAGTATTTT,CASTGTGRADTQYF
.,TRBJ1-4,TRBV5-1,TRBD1,15,TGCGCCAGCAGCGGTTCGGGACAGACGAACGAAAAACTGTTTTTT,CASSGSGQTNEKLFF
.,TRBJ1-6,TRBV30,TRBD1,15,TGTGCCTGGAGTCACAAGGGACAGGGATCTTCACCCCTCCACTTT,CAWSHKGQGSSPLHF
.,TRBJ1-2,TRBV3-1/TRBV3-2,TRBD1,15,TGTGCCAGCAGCCAATTGGACAGGGACCTCTATGGCTACACCTTC,CASSQLDRDLYGYTF
.,TRBJ1-6,TRBV14,.,16,TGTGCCAGCAGCCAAATGGGCAGCAGGTTGAATTCACCCCTCCACTTT,CASSQMGSRLNSPLHF
few,TRBJ2-2,TRBV7-3,.,15,TGTGCCAGCAGCTTAAACAGGGCCGGGACCGGGGAGCTGTTTTTT,CASSLNRAGTGELFF
few,TRBJ1-2,TRBV7-9,TRBD1,15,TGTGCCAGCAGCTTACTCTCGGGGACAGGTTATGGCTACACCTTC,CASSLLSGTGYGYTF
.,TRBJ1-6,TRBV11-1,TRBD1,15,TGTGCCAGCAGCTTACAGGGACAGGCCCATTCACCCCTCCACTTT,CASSLQGQAHSPLHF
once,TRBJ1-1,TRBV7-9,.,13,TGTGCCAGCACGCAGGGTATGAACACTGAAGCTTTCTTT,CASTQGMNTEAFF
.,TRBJ1-6,TRBV28,.,16,TGTGCCAGCAGTTTATATCTCCAGGGTTATAATTCACCCCTCCACTTT,CASSLYLQGYNSPLHF
once,TRBJ2-2,TRBV20-1,.,11,TGCAGTGCTACGGACACCGGGGAGCTGTTTTTT,CSATDTGELFF
.,TRBJ1-6,TRBV12-3/TRBV12-4,TRBD1,12,TGTGCCAGCAGGATACAGGGGGGGCCCCTCCACTTT,CASRIQGGPLHF
.,TRBJ1-1,TRBV5-1,.,15,TGCGCCAGCAGCTTGGCCCCGGGAAAGGATACTGAAGCTTTCTTT,CASSLAPGKDTEAFF
.,TRBJ2-7,TRBV5-1,.,12,TGCGCCAGCGGCGGGACCTCCGCAGAACAGTACTTC,CASGGTSAEQYF
.,TRBJ1-2,TRBV3-1/TRBV3-2,.,12,TGTGCCAGCAGCCAAGATTCTTATGGCTACACCTTC,CASSQDSYGYTF
.,TRBJ2-5,TRBV24-1,.,16,TGTGCCACCAGTGCGGGCGGACTGACCCCCGTGGAGACCCAGTACTTC,CATSAGGLTPVETQYF
.,TRBJ1-6,TRBV5-4,TRBD1,14,TGTGCCAGCAGCTTGAGACAGGGAAATTCACCCCTCCACTTT,CASSLRQGNSPLHF
few,TRBJ2-5,TRBV2,TRBD2,16,TGTGCCAGCAGCCAAGCCCCGGGACTAGGGGGGGAGACCCAGTACTTC,CASSQAPGLGGETQYF
.,TRBJ1-3,TRBV28,.,14,TGTGCCAGCAGTTTAGAACAGGCGGGAAACACCATATATTTT,CASSLEQAGNTIYF
.,TRBJ2-4,TRBV2,TRBD1,16,TGTGCCAGCAGTTCCGGACAGGGGGCGACCAAAAACATTCAGTACTTC,CASSSGQGATKNIQYF
.,TRBJ2-3,TRBV5-4,TRBD2,17,TGTGCCAGCAGCTCCGGTGGACTAGCGGGGGGTCGAGATACGCAGTATTTT,CASSSGGLAGGRDTQYF
.,TRBJ2-2,TRBV25-1,.,18,TGTGCCAGCAGTGAATTGCTCGGCAGCGGACGGTCCTACGGGGAGCTGTTTTTT,CASSELLGSGRSYGELFF
.,TRBJ1-5,TRBV19,.,13,TGTGCCAGTACCTCCGACAGGTATGCGCCCCAGCATTTT,CASTSDRYAPQHF
.,TRBJ1-5,TRBV15,.,15,TGTGCCACCAGCAGAGATGTACAGGGTTGGCAGCCCCAGCATTTT,CATSRDVQGWQPQHF
.,TRBJ2-5,TRBV5-1,.,15,TGCGCCAGCAGCGCAATGGGCGCGGGTAAGGAGACCCAGTACTTC,CASSAMGAGKETQYF
few,TRBJ1-2,TRBV5-6,.,12,TGTGCCAGCAGCTTGAGGGAGTATGGCTACACCTTC,CASSLREYGYTF
few,TRBJ1-4,TRBV29-1,.,14,TGCAGCGTTGAATGGGGCGCAGGGAATGAAAAACTGTTTTTT,CSVEWGAGNEKLFF
.,TRBJ1-5,TRBV28,.,17,TGTGCCAGCAGCGGCGACAGGTTTCGGTATAGCAATCAGCCCCAGCATTTT,CASSGDRFRYSNQPQHF
.,TRBJ2-3,TRBV7-9,TRBD1,15,TGTGCCAGCAGCTTTCGAGGGGGCCTCACAGATACGCAGTATTTT,CASSFRGGLTDTQYF
.,TRBJ1-4,TRBV14,.,15,TGTGCCAGCAGCCAAACCAGGGGATTTTCCGAAAAACTGTTTTTT,CASSQTRGFSEKLFF
.,TRBJ2-7,TRBV12-3/TRBV12-4,.,12,TGTGCCAGCAGTTTAGGGAGGAGCGAGCAGTACTTC,CASSLGRSEQYF
few,TRBJ1-1,TRBV7-9,.,13,TGTGCCAGCAGCTTACAGGGGAACACTGAAGCTTTCTTT,CASSLQGNTEAFF
.,TRBJ1-1,TRBV3-1/TRBV3-2,TRBD1,13,TGTGCCAGCAGCCAAGCCAGGGACAGGGCGGCTTTCTTT,CASSQARDRAAFF
.,TRBJ1-1,TRBV30,.,15,TGTGCCTGGAGTGGGCGGGGGGCGCGTGGCACTGAAGCTTTCTTT,CAWSGRGARGTEAFF
.,TRBJ1-1,TRBV6-2/TRBV6-3,.,15,TGTGCCAGCAGTTACTCCTTTTTGTTGAACACTGAAGCTTTCTTT,CASSYSFLLNTEAFF
few,TRBJ2-5,TRBV6-1,TRBD2,17,TGTGCCAGCAGTGAAGCGATTAGCGGGGGGCCTGCGGGGACCCAGTACTTC,CASSEAISGGPAGTQYF
.,TRBJ2-1,TRBV5-1,TRBD2,17,TGCGCCAGCAGCTTCCTAATAGCGGGGGGGACGTGGAATGAGCAGTTCTTC,CASSFLIAGGTWNEQFF